A single sample is the source of the 25 T cell receptor beta chains below, sequenced in a study of cytomegalovirus exposure and HLA in healthy donors. This table comes from immunoSEQ multiplex PCR, and its TCRdb copy is limited to in-frame clones, with some not included. The sample lists about 220,000 clones, approximately 80% occurring once. Sequencing was performed on PBMCs. The receptors stem from a young woman in good health and CMV-seropositive.

CDR3 DNA: TGTGCCAGCAGCCAAAGCACAGGTTTTGGAAACACCATATATTTT. Encoded protein: CASSQSTGFGNTIYF. This rearrangement joins TRBV4-2 to TRBJ1-3; D is possibly TRBD1 (5 bases). V lost 2 bases and J lost 3, with 11 bases in between. Germline V gives CDR1 LGHNA, CDR2 YNFKEQ. The CDR3 loop spans 15 amino acids.

The J gene is TRBJ2-1, the V gene TRBV19; 11 nucleotides agree with TRBD2. With 6 bases clipped from V and 10 bases from J, the junction kept 8 bases outside the gene matches. The V gene's germline CDR1 is LNHDA and CDR2 SQIVND (reference sequence). The CDR3 is 14 amino acids. The CDR3 sequence is CASRSTSGRREQFF. The DNA for the CDR3 is TGTGCCAGTAGGAGTACTAGCGGGAGAAGAGAGCAGTTCTTC.

The V and J genes are TRBV4-1 and TRBJ2-7, with TRBD1 as a possible D gene (5 bases). V was pared by 5 bases and J by 3 bases, with 20 bases between. Germline CDR1 and CDR2: MGHRA and YSYEKL. The length of the CDR3 is 16 residues. The CDR3 protein is CASSSKMGQGSYEQYF. CDR3 nucleotides: TGCGCCAGCAGCTCCAAGATGGGGCAGGGCAGCTACGAGCAGTACTTC.

CDR3 sequence (DNA): TGTGCCTGGAGTAGGGGACTAGCGGGAGGGCATGAGCAGTTCTTC. It encodes CAWSRGLAGGHEQFF. The rearrangement links TRBV30 to TRBJ2-1, with 16 positions matching TRBD2. V shed 2 bases and J 8 bases; nucleotides not matched to a gene: 3. Per the germline V gene, CDR1 is GTSNPN and CDR2 is SVGIG (reference sequence). CDR3 length: 15 residues.

This rearrangement joins TRBV5-1 to TRBJ2-3; 14 bases are shared with TRBD2. V shed 2 bases, J shed 3 bases, and the junction held 5 bases outside the gene matches. The CDR3 contains 17 residues. CDR1 SGHRS and CDR2 YFSETQ come from the germline V gene. CDR3 amino acids: CASSLGTSGSGTDTQYF. DNA for the CDR3: TGCGCCAGCAGCTTAGGGACTAGCGGGAGTGGGACAGATACGCAGTATTTT.

Comments on this clone: Sequence at one end of the junction differs from germline and may be a read error. V gene TRBV7-7 combines with J gene TRBJ1-1, with a possible D match to TRBD1 (6 bases). CDR1 is SSHAT and CDR2 is FNYEAQ in the germline V gene (reference sequence). CDR3 length: 15 residues. This chain's CDR3 is CASSPLTGIKTEAFF. CDR3 nucleotides: TGTGCTAGCAGCCCCCTGACAGGCATAAAGACTGAAGCTTTCTTT.

This sequence joins TRBV29-1 and TRBJ2-1, with 8 bases fitting TRBD2. V shed 0 bases and J 8 bases; nucleotides not matched to a gene: 9. Looked up from germline, CDR1 is SQVTM and CDR2 is ANQGSEA. This CDR3 region has 15 residues. The CDR3: CSVEDRVSGIYEQFF. In DNA form, the CDR3 reads TGCAGCGTTGAAGATAGGGTTAGCGGGATATATGAGCAGTTCTTC.

This clone came up a few times. The chain combines TRBV4-3 with TRBJ1-2; perhaps TRBD1 as D (5 bases). CDR1 and CDR2 (germline): LGHNA, YSLEER. V lost 4 bases, J lost 4 bases, and 7 bases lay in between. The CDR3 loop spans 12 amino acids. This CDR3 is CASSRTGYGYTF. The DNA of the CDR3 is TGCGCCAGCAGCCGAACAGGCTATGGCTACACCTTC.

The chain uses TRBV5-1 and TRBJ2-7; D is unclear. Germline CDR1 reads SGHRS; CDR2 reads YFSETQ. CDR3 length: 16 amino acids. The V gene lost 0 bases and the J gene lost 1 base, with 14 bases spanning the gap. The CDR3, as DNA: TGCGCCAGCAGCTTGGCGGGCTCTTGGGGTTCCTACGAGCAGTACTTC. Its protein product is CASSLAGSWGSYEQYF.

The CDR3 DNA sequence: TGTGCCAGCAGCTTCACCAGAAGCGAGACCCAGTACTTC. Its protein product is CASSFTRSETQYF. This chain joins TRBV11-2 and TRBJ2-5; D uncertain. The V and J ends lost 3 bases and 5 bases respectively, with 10 bases between them. The CDR3 contains 13 residues. Germline V gives CDR1 SGHAT, CDR2 FQNNGV.

This chain uses TRBV28 with TRBJ2-6; no reliable D call. Looked up from germline, CDR1 is MDHEN and CDR2 is SYDVKM. The length of the CDR3 is 15 residues. Trimming removed 6 bases from V and 0 bases from J, with 9 bases in between. CDR3 bases: TGTGCCAGCAGCCCCTTGGTCTCTGGGGCCAACGTCCTGACTTTC. Its protein is CASSPLVSGANVLTF.

The rearrangement links TRBV9 to TRBJ2-7; D call uncertain. From germline, CDR1 is SGDLS and CDR2 YYNGEE. The CDR3 consists of 14 residues. V lost 0 bases and J lost 0, with 7 bases in between. The CDR3 bases are TGTGCCAGCAGCGTAGACAGTTCCTCCTACGAGCAGTACTTC. It is translated as CASSVDSSSYEQYF.

The chain couples TRBV5-1 to TRBJ2-7, with a weak D call TRBD1 (6 bases). CDR3 size: 14 residues. The V gene lost 2 bases and the J gene lost 1 base, with 10 bases spanning the gap. Germline V gene lookup returns CDR1 SGHRS and CDR2 YFSETQ. The CDR3 DNA reads as TGCGCCAGCAGCTTCCGGGACACTTCCTACGAGCAGTACTTC. Its protein is CASSFRDTSYEQYF.

The gene calls are TRBV7-9 and TRBJ2-1, with D maybe TRBD2 (5 bases). Per germline, CDR1 SEHNR and CDR2 FQNEAQ (reference sequence). The CDR3 contains 12 residues. V dropped 3 bases and J dropped 15 bases, with 15 bases sitting between them. CDR3 bases: TGTGCCAGCAGCTTTAGTGGAGGCGATTGGTTCTTC. Encoded protein: CASSFSGGDWFF.

The V call is TRBV2, the J call TRBJ2-2; D perhaps matches TRBD1 (6 bases). The CDR3 has 14 amino acids. The germline V gene has CDR1 SNHLY and CDR2 FYNNEI. V shed 8 bases and J shed 1 base, with 11 bases lying between them. CDR3 residues: CASYRRGNTGELFF. The CDR3, as DNA: TGTGCCAGCTATCGCAGGGGGAACACCGGGGAGCTGTTTTTT.

This clone was observed many times. V gene TRBV7-3 combines with J gene TRBJ2-1, with TRBD1 as a possible D gene (6 bases). V dropped 4 bases and J dropped 10 bases, with 11 bases sitting between them. This CDR3 region has 12 residues. The germline V gene encodes CDR1 SGHTA and CDR2 FQGTGA. The CDR3 protein is CASSSSGQEQFF. CDR3 nucleotides: TGTGCCAGCAGCTCTTCCGGACAGGAGCAGTTCTTC.

V is TRBV25-1 and J is TRBJ2-7; 9 positions match TRBD1. Trimming took 1 base from V and 4 from J; bases not matched to a gene: 8. Germline V CDR1 and CDR2: MGHDK, SYGVNS. The CDR3 totals 16 residues. DNA of the CDR3: TGTGCCAGCAGTGAATCTGCCGGGACAGGGAGTTACGAGCAGTACTTC. The encoded protein is CASSESAGTGSYEQYF.

This clone was counted a single time. V usage is TRBV18 and J usage is TRBJ1-2; 8 bases map to TRBD1. This CDR3 is built from 14 residues. Germline CDR1 reads KGHSH; CDR2 reads LQKENI. Unmatched junction bases numbered 9, after V lost 7 bases and J lost 5 bases. The CDR3 DNA follows: TGTGCCAGCTTACCGGGACAGGCGGAGTATGGCTACACCTTC. Its protein product is CASLPGQAEYGYTF.

The V gene is TRBV11-2, the J gene TRBJ2-7, with 7 bases fitting TRBD1. Germline V gene sequence: CDR1 SGHAT, CDR2 FQNNGV. After removal of 6 bases from V and 1 base from J, the junction contained 6 bases not matched to a gene. CDR3 length: 14 residues. The CDR3 nucleotides read TGTGCCAGCAGTTGGGGCAGGGGGTCCTACGAGCAGTACTTC. Its protein product is CASSWGRGSYEQYF. Full variable domain (outside the CDR3, taken from reference TRBV11-2 and TRBJ2-7): EAGVAQSPRYKIIEKRQSVAFWCNPISGHATLYWYQQILGQGPKLLIQFQNNGVVDDSQLPKDRFSAERLKGVDSTLKIQPAKLEDSAVYLCASSWGRGSYEQYFGPGTRLTVT.

The chain combines TRBV5-1 with TRBJ1-1; the D is unclear. This CDR3 region has 13 residues. Between the trimmed V and J ends, which lost 0 bases and 11 bases, there was a span of 14 bases. Per the germline V gene, CDR1 is SGHRS and CDR2 is YFSETQ. CDR3 amino acids: CASSLDGASLAFF. For the CDR3, the DNA is TGCGCCAGCAGCTTGGATGGTGCTAGTTTGGCTTTCTTT.

The V gene is TRBV2, the J gene TRBJ2-1, with 9 bases aligning to TRBD2. The CDR3 runs to 21 residues. The germline V gene encodes CDR1 SNHLY and CDR2 FYNNEI. After removal of 3 bases from V and 4 bases from J, the junction contained 22 bases not matched to a gene. CDR3 in amino acids: CASSEPLRGQAGGPFYNEQFF. For the CDR3, the DNA is TGTGCCAGCAGTGAGCCACTACGGGGCCAGGCGGGAGGGCCGTTTTACAATGAGCAGTTCTTC.

The table lists this clone with a count of one. V usage is TRBV30 and J usage is TRBJ2-1, with 8 bases fitting TRBD2. The CDR3 runs to 16 residues. Germline lookup yields CDR1 GTSNPN and CDR2 SVGIG (reference sequence). V dropped 2 bases and J dropped 0; count of bases not matched to a gene: 6. This chain's CDR3 is CAWSTSGGFSYNEQFF. CDR3 DNA: TGTGCCTGGAGTACTAGCGGAGGGTTCTCCTACAATGAGCAGTTCTTC.

Points on this clone: A clone one base away is much larger, so this may be a read error. The genes are TRBV13 and TRBJ2-6; D not certain. Germline CDR1 PRHDT, CDR2 FYEKMQ (reference sequence). V was cut by 0 bases and J by 1 base, with 4 bases left in between. The CDR3 covers 15 residues. The CDR3 region has the DNA TGTGCCAGCAGCTTAGGAGGGTCTGGGGCCAACGTCCTGACTTTC. This translates into CASSLGGSGANVLTF.

This chain links TRBV19 with TRBJ1-1, with a tentative D call TRBD1 (5 bases). Germline V gene sequence: CDR1 LNHDA, CDR2 SQIVND (reference sequence). The CDR3 is made up of 13 amino acids. Trimming removed 5 bases at V and 4 bases at J, with 11 bases between. In nucleotides, the CDR3 is TGTGCCAGTAGTTGGGGGATGGGCACTGAAGCTTTCTTT. Protein: CASSWGMGTEAFF.

V and J are TRBV6-1 and TRBJ2-7; perhaps TRBD1 as D (5 bases). The CDR3 contains 15 residues. The germline CDR1 and CDR2 sequences are MNHNS and SASEGT. V was clipped by 1 base and J by 0 bases, with 10 bases between them. CDR3 protein: CASSEGVGDSYEQYF. The CDR3 DNA reads TGTGCCAGCAGTGAAGGGGTAGGGGACTCCTACGAGCAGTACTTC.